This T cell receptor beta chain was retrieved from a study of blood T cell repertoires in COVID-19. CDR1 is LGHNA and CDR2 is YNFKEQ in the germline V gene. CDR3 length: 17 residues. V lost 0 bases, J lost 0 bases, and 14 bases lay in between. Assay used: immunoSEQ multiplex PCR; TCRdb lists only in-frame clones, some missing. Found here are 300,000 to 350,000 clones, 87% of them singletons; the top ten hold more than 5%. The genes are TRBV4-2 and TRBJ2-5; TRBD2 might be the D (5 bases). The sample taken for sequencing was peripheral blood. The clonotype originates from a woman in her forties or fifties with COVID-19, enrolled during active disease. CDR3: CASSQDNQRSYQETQYF. The DNA for the CDR3 is TGTGCCAGCAGCCAAGATAATCAGCGGTCGTACCAAGAGACCCAGTACTTC.